This T cell receptor beta chain was identified in a study of cytomegalovirus exposure and HLA in healthy donors. A word on this clone: Antigen unknown. Germline and junction disagree at one end, which may indicate a read error.

CDR3 length: 13 amino acids. The germline gives CDR1 LNHDA, CDR2 SQIVND (reference sequence). Method: immunoSEQ multiplex PCR; TCRdb's copy keeps in-frame clones and lacks some. The sample has tens of thousands of clones; approximately 90% are singletons. The study, taken as a whole, reports: In vitro data verified a few CMV-associated chains as specific for CMV antigens. The investigators catalogued 150 to 200 TCR beta chains as cytomegalovirus-associated.

The clonotype originates from a woman between 18 and 29 years old in good health and CMV-seropositive. The chain joins TRBV19 to TRBJ1-5, with 8 nucleotides matching TRBD1. Sequencing used PBMCs. CDR3 nucleotide sequence: TGTGCCAGTAGAGGACAGGGCAAGCAGCCCCAGCATTTT. It codes for CASRGQGKQPQHF.